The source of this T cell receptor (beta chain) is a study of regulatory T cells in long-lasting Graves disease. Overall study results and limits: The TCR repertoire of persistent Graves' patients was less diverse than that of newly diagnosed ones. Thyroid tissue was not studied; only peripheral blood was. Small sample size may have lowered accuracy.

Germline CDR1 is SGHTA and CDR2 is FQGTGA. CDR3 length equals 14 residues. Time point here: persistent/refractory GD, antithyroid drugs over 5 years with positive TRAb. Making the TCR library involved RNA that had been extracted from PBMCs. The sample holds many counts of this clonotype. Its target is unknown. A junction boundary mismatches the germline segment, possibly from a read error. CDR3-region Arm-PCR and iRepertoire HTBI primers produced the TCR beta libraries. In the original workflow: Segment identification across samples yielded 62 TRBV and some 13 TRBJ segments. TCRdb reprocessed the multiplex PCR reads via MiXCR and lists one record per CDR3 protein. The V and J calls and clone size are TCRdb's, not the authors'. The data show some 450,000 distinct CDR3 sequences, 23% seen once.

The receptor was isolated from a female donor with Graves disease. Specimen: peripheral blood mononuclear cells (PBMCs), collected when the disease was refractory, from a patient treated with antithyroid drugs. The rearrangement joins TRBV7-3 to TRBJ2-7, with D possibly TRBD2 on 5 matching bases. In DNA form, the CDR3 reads TGTGCCAGCAGCTTAGACGGGTTGAAGGAGGCCCAGGACTTC. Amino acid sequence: CASSLDGLKEAQDF.